Listed here are 5 T cell receptor beta chains from one sample, sequenced in a study of Tregs in tolerant kidney transplant recipients. This table comes from immunoSEQ multiplex PCR, and its TCRdb copy is limited to in-frame clones, with some not included. Of around 61,000 clones listed, around 82% are singletons. The material sequenced was CD4+ T cells from blood. The receptors were sampled from a human donor in good health.

The chain uses TRBV5-1 and TRBJ2-7; D is perhaps TRBD1 (6 bases). CDR1 SGHRS and CDR2 YFSETQ come from the germline V gene. The CDR3 length is 17 residues. V was trimmed by 0 bases and J by 0 bases, leaving 16 bases between them. CDR3 loop: CASSLVPPGQSSYEQYF. Here the CDR3 DNA reads TGCGCCAGCAGCTTGGTTCCCCCGGGACAAAGCTCCTACGAGCAGTACTTC.

V gene TRBV5-5 combines with J gene TRBJ2-3; TRBD2 might be the D (6 bases). CDR1 and CDR2 from the germline V gene are SGHKS and YYEKEE (reference sequence). The CDR3 consists of 15 residues. V shed 6 bases and J shed 0 bases, with 14 bases lying between them. CDR3 sequence (DNA): TGTGCCAGCAACGGACCGGGGACTAGCACAGATACGCAGTATTTT. This gives the protein CASNGPGTSTDTQYF.

This clone was recorded many times. This chain uses TRBV27 with TRBJ2-3, with 9 bases fitting TRBD1. Germline-derived CDR1 and CDR2 are MNHEY and SMNVEV (reference sequence). J gave up 5 bases and V 3 bases, and 18 bases lay outside the gene matches. CDR3 length equals 19 residues. The CDR3, as DNA: TGTGCCAGCAGTTTCCGGTTACCGGGACAGGGTGCCCCTGGAGATACGCAGTATTTT. It yields the protein CASSFRLPGQGAPGDTQYF.

J is TRBJ2-7 and V is TRBV11-2; D is unclear. The germline V gene encodes CDR1 SGHAT and CDR2 FQNNGV. The V gene lost 0 bases and the J gene lost 2 bases, with 8 bases spanning the gap. The CDR3 covers 14 residues. DNA of the CDR3: TGTGCCAGCAGCTTAGATTATGGGGCCTACGAGCAGTACTTC. Translated, it gives CASSLDYGAYEQYF.

This chain uses TRBV7-9 with TRBJ1-2; TRBD1 aligns across 9 bases. Germline lookup yields CDR1 SEHNR and CDR2 FQNEAQ (reference sequence). The CDR3 runs 14 residues. V was pared by 5 bases and J by 3 bases, with 4 bases of the junction left unmatched. CDR3 DNA: TGTGCCAGCAGCGTCCGGGACAGGGACTATGGCTACACCTTC. Translated, it gives CASSVRDRDYGYTF.